Presented here are 15 T cell receptor beta chains from one specimen sequenced in a study of shared clonotypes between healthy human individuals. Only in-frame clones appear in the TCRdb table, and some are missing; sequencing was by immunoSEQ multiplex PCR. The sample lists about 1.5 million clones, roughly 98% seen once, with about 0.45% in the top ten. Sequencing input: naive CD4+ T cells sorted from blood. Specified subset: CD45RA+ positively selected. All receptors come from a man aged 30-40 years in good health.

The CDR3 is CASSYRRLEKLFF. The CDR3, as DNA: TGTGCCAGCAGCTATCGACGGCTTGAAAAACTGTTTTTT. The gene calls are TRBV27 and TRBJ1-4; D unclear. The CDR3 contains 13 residues. The V gene's germline CDR1 is MNHEY and CDR2 SMNVEV (reference sequence). V dropped 6 bases and J dropped 7 bases, with 12 bases sitting between them.

The chain couples TRBV18 to TRBJ2-7; D may be TRBD2 (6 bases). Trimming stripped 0 bases from V and 4 bases from J, with 13 bases between. Germline CDR1 and CDR2: KGHSH and LQKENI. CDR3 length: 15 amino acids. CDR3 bases: TGTGCCAGCTCACCACCGGGGACTGGACCTTACGAGCAGTACTTC. This sequence encodes CASSPPGTGPYEQYF.

The V gene is TRBV29-1, the J gene TRBJ2-1; no reliable D call. Trimming pared 4 bases from V and 4 bases from J, leaving 8 bases between. The CDR3 has 12 amino acids. The V gene's germline CDR1 is SQVTM and CDR2 ANQGSEA. The CDR3 here is CSVVGKYNEQFF. CDR3 nucleotides: TGCAGCGTTGTCGGCAAATACAATGAGCAGTTCTTC.

The chain links TRBV9 to TRBJ2-7, with a tentative D call TRBD2 (6 bases). CDR1 and CDR2 from the germline V gene are SGDLS and YYNGEE. The ends were cut back, 0 bases at V and 4 bases at J, with 11 bases in the middle. This CDR3 spans 14 amino acids. CDR3 DNA: TGTGCCAGCAGCGTAGATATGGGGGGATACGAGCAGTACTTC. Residues: CASSVDMGGYEQYF.

This chain joins TRBV9 and TRBJ1-1; 7 nucleotides match TRBD1. This CDR3 contains 15 residues. Germline trimming cut 4 bases from V and 6 bases from J; bases unmatched to any gene: 12. The germline gives CDR1 SGDLS, CDR2 YYNGEE. The CDR3 loop is CASSPEQGSWAEAFF. The CDR3 DNA sequence: TGTGCCAGCAGCCCGGAACAGGGGAGTTGGGCTGAAGCTTTCTTT. Looking up the rest from reference TRBV9 and TRBJ1-1 gives the full variable domain: DSGVTQTPKHLITATGQRVTLRCSPRSGDLSVYWYQQSLDQGLQFLIQYYNGEERAKGNILERFSAQQFPDLHSELNLSSLELGDSALYFCASSPEQGSWAEAFFGQGTRLTVV.

The chain is built from TRBV4-3 and TRBJ2-2; D remains unclear. Trimming pared 0 bases from V and 12 bases from J, leaving 11 bases between. Germline lookup yields CDR1 LGHNA and CDR2 YSLEER. CDR3 size: 13 residues. The CDR3 spells CASSQDRKGQLFF. CDR3 coding DNA: TGCGCCAGCAGCCAAGATCGGAAGGGTCAGCTGTTTTTT.

The V gene is TRBV10-2, the J gene TRBJ2-1; tentative D call: TRBD1 (6 bases). This CDR3 has 16 amino acids. The V and J ends lost 7 bases and 8 bases respectively, with 24 bases between them. Germline V gene sequence: CDR1 WSHSY, CDR2 SAAADI. Here the CDR3 DNA reads TGCGCCAGCACCCGGTTAGGTTTGGCAGGGGACCATGAGCAGTTCTTC. This sequence encodes CASTRLGLAGDHEQFF.

V is TRBV6-1 and J is TRBJ1-5, with TRBD1 identical over 7 bases. This CDR3 is built from 14 residues. Per the germline V gene, CDR1 is MNHNS and CDR2 is SASEGT. Trimming removed 6 bases from V and 0 bases from J; junction bases left unmatched: 2. This chain's CDR3 is CASSGQVSNQPQHF. The CDR3 DNA is TGTGCCAGCAGCGGACAGGTTAGCAATCAGCCCCAGCATTTT.

The chain employs TRBV6-5 and TRBJ2-3; the D gene is possibly TRBD2 (5 bases). The CDR3 totals 13 residues. Germline V gene lookup returns CDR1 MNHEY and CDR2 SVGAGI. Trimming stripped 2 bases from V and 5 bases from J, with 8 bases between. CDR3: CASSYMGEDTQYF. CDR3 DNA sequence: TGTGCCAGCAGTTACATGGGAGAAGATACGCAGTATTTT.

The V and J genes are TRBV7-3 and TRBJ2-5, with 9 bases that match TRBD2. CDR1 is SGHTA, CDR2 FQGTGA, per germline. The CDR3 has 16 residues. Germline trimming cut 2 bases from V and 4 bases from J; bases unmatched to any gene: 8. The CDR3 spells CASSLLGGRGRETQYF. As DNA, the CDR3 is TGTGCCAGCAGCTTACTGGGCGGGAGGGGCCGAGAGACCCAGTACTTC.

This clone appeared once. This chain uses TRBV18 with TRBJ1-3; D call uncertain. The CDR3 has 15 residues. Per germline, CDR1 KGHSH and CDR2 LQKENI. V was cut by 2 bases and J by 2 bases, with 10 bases left in between. The CDR3 sequence is CASSPFSTAGNTIYF. In nucleotides, the CDR3 is TGTGCCAGCTCACCATTCAGCACTGCTGGAAACACCATATATTTT.

The chain has TRBV5-1 and TRBJ2-7, with D perhaps being TRBD1 or TRBD2 (5 bases each). Germline assignment: CDR1 SGHRS and CDR2 YFSETQ. The CDR3 runs to 18 residues. V lost 0 bases to trimming and J lost 5 bases, with 24 bases between them. The CDR3 DNA follows: TGCGCCAGCAGCTTGGCCTTTAGGGCTAGAGGGGATCGGAACGAGCAGTACTTC. Protein product: CASSLAFRARGDRNEQYF.

The chain couples TRBV19 to TRBJ2-1, with TRBD2 matching over 9 bases. The CDR3 totals 14 residues. V lost 7 bases to trimming and J lost 8 bases; unmatched junction nucleotides: 9. Germline CDR1 is LNHDA and CDR2 is SQIVND (reference sequence). CDR3 amino acids: CASMTAGGLYEQFF. As DNA, the CDR3 is TGTGCCAGTATGACGGCGGGAGGGCTATATGAGCAGTTCTTC.

The rearrangement uses TRBV18 and TRBJ1-1; unclear D gene. V lost 5 bases and J 11 bases, leaving 12 bases between the germline ends. The germline V gene has CDR1 KGHSH and CDR2 LQKENI. This CDR3 region has 11 residues. This CDR3 is CASSVTSEAFF. The CDR3, as DNA: TGTGCCAGCTCAGTGACCTCCGAGGCTTTCTTT.

This rearrangement joins TRBV30 to TRBJ2-5; TRBD2 aligns across 8 bases. Germline V gene lookup returns CDR1 GTSNPN and CDR2 SVGIG (reference sequence). V lost 4 bases and J lost 4; bases outside the gene matches: 5. The CDR3 is 13 amino acids. The CDR3 region has the DNA TGTGCCTGGAAGAAGAGCGGGAGAGAGACCCAGTACTTC. This encodes CAWKKSGRETQYF.